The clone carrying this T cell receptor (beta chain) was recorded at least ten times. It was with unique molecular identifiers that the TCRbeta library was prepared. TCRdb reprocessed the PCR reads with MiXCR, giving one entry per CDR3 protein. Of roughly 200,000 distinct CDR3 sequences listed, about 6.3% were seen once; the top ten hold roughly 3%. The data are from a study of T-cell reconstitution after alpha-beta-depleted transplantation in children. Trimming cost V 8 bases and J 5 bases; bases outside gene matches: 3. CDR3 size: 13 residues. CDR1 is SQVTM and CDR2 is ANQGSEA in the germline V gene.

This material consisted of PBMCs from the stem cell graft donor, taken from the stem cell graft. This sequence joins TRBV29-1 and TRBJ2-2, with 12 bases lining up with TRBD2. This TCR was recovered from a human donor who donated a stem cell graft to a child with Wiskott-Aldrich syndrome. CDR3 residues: CSSGLAGTGELFF. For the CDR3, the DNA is TGCAGCTCCGGACTAGCGGGGACCGGGGAGCTGTTTTTT.